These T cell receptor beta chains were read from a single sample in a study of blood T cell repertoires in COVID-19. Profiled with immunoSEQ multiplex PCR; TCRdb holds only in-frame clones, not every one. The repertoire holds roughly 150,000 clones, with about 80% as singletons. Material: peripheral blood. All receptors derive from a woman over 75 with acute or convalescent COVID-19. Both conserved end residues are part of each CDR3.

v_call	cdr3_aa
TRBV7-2	CASSPGWEQYF
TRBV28	CASSTGTGDLDRDNEQFF
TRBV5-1	CASSSGQGNQPQHF
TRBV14	CASSQIAGGLLSYEQYF
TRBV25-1	CASNGAGRGSYNEQFF
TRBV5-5	CASSLILAGQKTQYF
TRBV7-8	CASSLRGAYYEQYF
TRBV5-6	CASSLGRGEDEKLFF
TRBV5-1	CASSLRTSGRSSYNEQFF
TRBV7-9	CASSPKDRGKGHQETQYF
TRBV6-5	CASRQFQGSNQPQHF
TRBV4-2	CASSQDEGSGGSTDTQYF
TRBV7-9	CASSRTGGDTEAFF
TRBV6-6	CASRKGESGRAYEQYF
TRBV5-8	CASSRGTASSYEQYF
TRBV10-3	CAISRRKEGTGELFF
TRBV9	CASSAAPAGRTDTQYF
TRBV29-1	CSVEPRQVPRNTIYF
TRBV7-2	CASSLNRVYEQYF
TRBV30	CAWVLAGVQETQYF
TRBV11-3	CASSFFAEQEQFF
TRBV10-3	CAISELAMNTEAFF
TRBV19	CASSILGRNTGELFF
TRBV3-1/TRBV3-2	CASSEQDNSPLHF
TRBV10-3	CAISDRVGTEAFF
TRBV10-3	CAIRPLAGEGTDTQYF
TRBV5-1	CASSLTSGSNEQFF
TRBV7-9	CASRPSAPRYQETQYF
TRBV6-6	CASSYGTANSPLHF
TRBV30	CAWSAGDLITGELFF
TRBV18	CASSPATGQNYEQYF
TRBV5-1	CASTELDTSTDTQYF